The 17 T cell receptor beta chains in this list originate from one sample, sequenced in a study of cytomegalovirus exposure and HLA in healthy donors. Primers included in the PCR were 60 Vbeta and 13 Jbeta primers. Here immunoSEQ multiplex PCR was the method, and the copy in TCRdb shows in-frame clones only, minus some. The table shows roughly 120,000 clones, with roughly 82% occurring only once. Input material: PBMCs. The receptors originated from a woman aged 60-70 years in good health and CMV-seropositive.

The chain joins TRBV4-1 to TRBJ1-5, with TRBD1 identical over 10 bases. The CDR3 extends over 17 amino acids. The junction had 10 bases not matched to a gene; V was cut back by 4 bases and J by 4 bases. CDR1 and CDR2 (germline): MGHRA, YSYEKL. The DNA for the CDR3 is TGCGCCAGCAGCCTCGGACAGGGGGGGGTTTGGAATCAGCCCCAGCATTTT. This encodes CASSLGQGGVWNQPQHF.

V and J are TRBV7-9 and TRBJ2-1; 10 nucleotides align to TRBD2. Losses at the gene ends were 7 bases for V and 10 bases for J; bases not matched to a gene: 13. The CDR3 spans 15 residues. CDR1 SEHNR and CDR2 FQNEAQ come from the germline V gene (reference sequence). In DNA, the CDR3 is TGTGCCAGCACCTGGGCTAGCGGGGGATTGGAGGAGCAGTTCTTC. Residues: CASTWASGGLEEQFF.

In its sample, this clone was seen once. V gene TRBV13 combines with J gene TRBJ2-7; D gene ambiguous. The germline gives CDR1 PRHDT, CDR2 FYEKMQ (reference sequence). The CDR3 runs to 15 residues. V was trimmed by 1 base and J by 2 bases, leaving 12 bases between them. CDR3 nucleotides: TGTGCCAGCAGCTTAGAGTCTCAGGCCCCCTACGAGCAGTACTTC. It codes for CASSLESQAPYEQYF.

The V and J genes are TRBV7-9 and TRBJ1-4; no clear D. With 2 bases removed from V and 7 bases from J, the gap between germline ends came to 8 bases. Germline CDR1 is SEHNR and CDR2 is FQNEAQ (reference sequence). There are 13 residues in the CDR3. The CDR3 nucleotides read TGTGCCAGCAGCTTAAGCCTTCCTGAAAAACTGTTTTTT. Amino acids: CASSLSLPEKLFF.

This CDR3 reads CASSQSNTWDTQYF. CDR3 in DNA: TGTGCCAGCAGCCAATCAAACACGTGGGATACGCAGTATTTT. The V gene is TRBV14, the J gene TRBJ2-3, with no clear D. The CDR3 covers 14 residues. CDR1 and CDR2 (germline): SGHDN, FVKESK. V was clipped by 2 bases and J by 6 bases, with 12 bases between them.

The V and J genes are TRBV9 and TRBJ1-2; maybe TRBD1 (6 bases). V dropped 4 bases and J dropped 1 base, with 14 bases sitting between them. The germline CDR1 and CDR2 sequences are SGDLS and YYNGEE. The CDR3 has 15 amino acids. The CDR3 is CASSPRGTLNYGYTF. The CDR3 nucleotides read TGTGCCAGCAGCCCCAGGGGTACCCTTAACTATGGCTACACCTTC. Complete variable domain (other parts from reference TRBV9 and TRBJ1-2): DSGVTQTPKHLITATGQRVTLRCSPRSGDLSVYWYQQSLDQGLQFLIQYYNGEERAKGNILERFSAQQFPDLHSELNLSSLELGDSALYFCASSPRGTLNYGYTFGSGTRLTVV.

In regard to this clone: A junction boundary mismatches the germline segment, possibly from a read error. CDR3 sequence: CVSSAMGQGPYNEQFF. CDR3 nucleotides: TGTGTCAGCAGCGCGATGGGACAGGGGCCTTACAATGAGCAGTTCTTC. This sequence joins TRBV9 and TRBJ2-1; 10 bases align to TRBD1. The germline CDR1 and CDR2 sequences are SGDLS and YYNGEE. CDR3 size: 16 residues.

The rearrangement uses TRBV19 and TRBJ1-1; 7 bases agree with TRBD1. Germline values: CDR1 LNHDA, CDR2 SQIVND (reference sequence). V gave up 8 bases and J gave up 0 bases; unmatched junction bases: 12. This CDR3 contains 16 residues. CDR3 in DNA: TGTGCCAGTCAAGGGAGGACAGGACCCCTGAACACTGAAGCTTTCTTT. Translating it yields CASQGRTGPLNTEAFF.

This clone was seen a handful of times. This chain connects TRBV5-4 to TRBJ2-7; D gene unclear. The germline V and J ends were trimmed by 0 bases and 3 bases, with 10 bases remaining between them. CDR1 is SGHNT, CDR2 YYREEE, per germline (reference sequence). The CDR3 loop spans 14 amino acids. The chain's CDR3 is CASSLGNSIYEQYF. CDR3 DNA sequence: TGTGCCAGCAGCTTGGGAAACTCTATCTACGAGCAGTACTTC.

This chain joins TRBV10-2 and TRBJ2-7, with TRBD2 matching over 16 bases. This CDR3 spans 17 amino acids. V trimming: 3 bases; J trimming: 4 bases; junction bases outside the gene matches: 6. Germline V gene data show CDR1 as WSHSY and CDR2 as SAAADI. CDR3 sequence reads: CASSDGTSGGGTYEQYF. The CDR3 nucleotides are TGCGCCAGCAGTGATGGGACTAGCGGGGGGGGAACGTACGAGCAGTACTTC.

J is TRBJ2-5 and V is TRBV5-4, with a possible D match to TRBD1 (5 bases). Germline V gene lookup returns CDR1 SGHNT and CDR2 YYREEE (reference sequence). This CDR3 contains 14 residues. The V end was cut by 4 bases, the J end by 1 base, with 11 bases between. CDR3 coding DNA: TGTGCCAGCAGCCTTGACAGAAGCCAAGAGACCCAGTACTTC. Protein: CASSLDRSQETQYF.

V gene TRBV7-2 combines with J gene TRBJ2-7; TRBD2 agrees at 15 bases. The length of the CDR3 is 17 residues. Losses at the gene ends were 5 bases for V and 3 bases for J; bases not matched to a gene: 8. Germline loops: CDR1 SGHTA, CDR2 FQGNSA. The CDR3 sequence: CASSQPGLAGGLYEQYF. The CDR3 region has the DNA TGTGCCAGCAGCCAACCGGGACTAGCGGGGGGCCTCTACGAGCAGTACTTC.

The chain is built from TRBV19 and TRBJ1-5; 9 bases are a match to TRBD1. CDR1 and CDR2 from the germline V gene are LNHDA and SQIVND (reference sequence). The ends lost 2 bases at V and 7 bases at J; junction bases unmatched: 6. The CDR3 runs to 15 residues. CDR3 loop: CASSITGGVEQPQHF. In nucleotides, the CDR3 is TGTGCCAGTAGTATAACAGGGGGCGTGGAGCAGCCCCAGCATTTT.

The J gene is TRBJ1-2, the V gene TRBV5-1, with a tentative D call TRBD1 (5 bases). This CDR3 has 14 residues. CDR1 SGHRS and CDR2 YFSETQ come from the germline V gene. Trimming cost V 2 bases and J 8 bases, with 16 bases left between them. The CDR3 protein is CASSLQVGRDGYTF. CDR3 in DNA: TGCGCCAGCAGCTTACAGGTTGGGAGGGACGGCTACACCTTC.

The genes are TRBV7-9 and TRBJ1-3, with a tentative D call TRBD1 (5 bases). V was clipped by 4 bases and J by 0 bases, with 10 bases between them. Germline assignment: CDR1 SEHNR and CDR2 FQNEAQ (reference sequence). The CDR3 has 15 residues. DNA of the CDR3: TGTGCCAGCAGCTCGACAGTTGACTCTGGAAACACCATATATTTT. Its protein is CASSSTVDSGNTIYF.

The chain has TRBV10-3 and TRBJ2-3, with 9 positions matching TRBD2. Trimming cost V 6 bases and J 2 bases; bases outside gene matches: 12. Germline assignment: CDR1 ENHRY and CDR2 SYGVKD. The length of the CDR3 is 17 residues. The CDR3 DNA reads TGTGCCATCAGGGCAACAGACGGACTAGCGTTCACAGATACGCAGTATTTT. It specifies CAIRATDGLAFTDTQYF.

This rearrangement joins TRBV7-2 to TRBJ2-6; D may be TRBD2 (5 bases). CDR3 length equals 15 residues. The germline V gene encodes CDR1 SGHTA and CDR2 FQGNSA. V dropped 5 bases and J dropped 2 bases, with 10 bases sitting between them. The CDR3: CASSLAGPGANVLTF. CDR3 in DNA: TGTGCCAGCAGCCTTGCGGGTCCTGGGGCCAACGTCCTGACTTTC.